What follows are 20 T cell receptor beta chains derived from one specimen sequenced in a study of blood T cell dynamics during melanoma immunotherapy. Indicated time point: week 3, after first cycle of checkpoint inhibitor. The repertoire was sequenced with immunoSEQ multiplex PCR; TCRdb's copy has only in-frame clones and lacks some. The sample has thousands of clones, roughly nine tenths seen once; the top ten hold 6.3%. The sequencing used blood, collected from a patient treated with checkpoint blockade. All receptors come from a human donor with melanoma.

The chain uses TRBV11-2 and TRBJ2-7; no clear D gene. This CDR3 contains 16 residues. The V end was cut by 0 bases, the J end by 2 bases, with 14 bases between. The V gene's germline CDR1 is SGHAT and CDR2 FQNNGV. Here the CDR3 reads CASSLDKGTLPYEQYF. As DNA, the CDR3 is TGTGCCAGCAGCTTAGATAAGGGAACCCTCCCCTACGAGCAGTACTTC.

This chain links TRBV9 with TRBJ1-1; no reliable D call. Trimming took 4 bases from V and 0 from J, leaving 7 bases between them. CDR1 SGDLS and CDR2 YYNGEE come from the germline V gene. This CDR3 contains 13 residues. The CDR3 DNA sequence: TGTGCCAGCAGCCGTGACCTGAACACTGAAGCTTTCTTT. It encodes CASSRDLNTEAFF.

The chain uses TRBV4-2 and TRBJ1-2; TRBD1 matches 9 bases. With V trimmed by 4 bases and J by 6 bases, 9 bases remained unmatched. Germline V gives CDR1 LGHNA, CDR2 YNFKEQ. This CDR3 is 15 amino acids long. CDR3 sequence reads: CASSLQGAIYNGYTF. The CDR3 DNA is TGTGCCAGCAGCCTACAGGGGGCGATATACAATGGCTACACCTTC.

The V gene is TRBV2, the J gene TRBJ1-5; possibly TRBD1 for D (5 bases). The V and J ends lost 7 bases and 2 bases respectively, with 12 bases between them. This CDR3 is built from 14 residues. Germline CDR1 is SNHLY and CDR2 is FYNNEI. The CDR3 loop reads CASNRGAGNQPQHF. The CDR3 region has the DNA TGTGCCAGCAACCGAGGGGCCGGCAATCAGCCCCAGCATTTT.

The CDR3 DNA reads TGTGCCAGCAGCCAGGCCAGGGCTAGCACAGATACGCAGTATTTT. Translated, it gives CASSQARASTDTQYF. The rearrangement uses TRBV4-2 and TRBJ2-3; a possible D gene is TRBD1 (5 bases). The germline V gene encodes CDR1 LGHNA and CDR2 YNFKEQ. V dropped 3 bases and J dropped 0 bases, with 10 bases sitting between them. The CDR3 totals 15 residues.

V is TRBV4-2 and J is TRBJ2-7; 9 bases agree with TRBD1. CDR3 length: 14 residues. Germline assignment: CDR1 LGHNA and CDR2 YNFKEQ. The junction had 4 bases not matched to a gene; V was cut back by 4 bases and J by 3 bases. DNA of the CDR3: TGTGCCAGCAGCCCCGGGACAGGGAACTACGAGCAGTACTTC. Protein sequence: CASSPGTGNYEQYF.

The rearrangement joins TRBV7-8 to TRBJ2-1; the D gene could be TRBD1 or TRBD2 (5 bases each). CDR1 and CDR2 (germline): SGHVS, FQNEAQ. CDR3 size: 15 residues. Trimming took 4 bases from V and 9 from J, leaving 19 bases between them. Here the CDR3 reads CASSSRDASIGEQFF. CDR3 sequence (DNA): TGTGCCAGCAGCTCTCGGGACGCATCAATCGGTGAGCAGTTCTTC.

The genes are TRBV11-2 and TRBJ2-1; D might be TRBD1 (5 bases). CDR1 and CDR2 from the germline V gene are SGHAT and FQNNGV. The ends were cut back, 0 bases at V and 4 bases at J, with 7 bases in the middle. This CDR3 spans 14 amino acids. CDR3 residues: CASSLDDSYNEQFF. Written as DNA, the CDR3 is TGTGCCAGCAGCTTAGATGACAGTTACAATGAGCAGTTCTTC. The variable domain in full, with the rest retrieved from reference TRBV11-2 and TRBJ2-1, is EAGVAQSPRYKIIEKRQSVAFWCNPISGHATLYWYQQILGQGPKLLIQFQNNGVVDDSQLPKDRFSAERLKGVDSTLKIQPAKLEDSAVYLCASSLDDSYNEQFFGPGTRLTVL.

This chain uses TRBV14 with TRBJ2-5, with TRBD1 matching over 7 bases. The CDR3 runs to 17 residues. The J segment lost 4 bases and the V segment lost 0 bases, leaving 11 bases of the junction unmatched. Per germline, CDR1 SGHDN and CDR2 FVKESK. CDR3 sequence: CASSQELGTAKRETQYF. The CDR3 DNA reads TGTGCCAGCAGCCAAGAGTTAGGGACAGCTAAAAGAGAGACCCAGTACTTC.

In its sample, this clone was seen a few times. The chain combines TRBV7-9 with TRBJ1-2; D is unclear. The CDR3 has 15 residues. Germline CDR1 reads SEHNR; CDR2 reads FQNEAQ (reference sequence). V shed 5 bases and J shed 4 bases, with 17 bases lying between them. This CDR3 is CASSPKGGLSYGYTF. The CDR3 DNA is TGTGCCAGCAGCCCCAAGGGAGGTTTAAGCTATGGCTACACCTTC.

This CDR3 is CASSRGLNTEAFF. The CDR3 DNA sequence: TGTGCCAGCAGCCGAGGCTTGAACACTGAAGCTTTCTTT. The chain links TRBV14 to TRBJ1-1; D call uncertain. Germline V gives CDR1 SGHDN, CDR2 FVKESK. The CDR3 consists of 13 residues. The V end was cut by 4 bases, the J end by 0 bases, with 6 bases between. Variable domain in full (rest from reference TRBV14 and TRBJ1-1): EAGVTQFPSHSVIEKGQTVTLRCDPISGHDNLYWYRRVMGKEIKFLLHFVKESKQDESGMPNNRFLAERTGGTYSTLKVQPAELEDSGVYFCASSRGLNTEAFFGQGTRLTVV.

The CDR3 nucleotides read TGTGCCAGCAGCACCGGACAGGCCTCTTTAGAAAAACTGTTTTTT. This codes for CASSTGQASLEKLFF. The chain combines TRBV5-4 with TRBJ1-4; 7 nucleotides match TRBD1. The CDR3 totals 15 residues. From germline, CDR1 is SGHNT and CDR2 YYREEE (reference sequence). J gave up 8 bases and V 4 bases, and 11 bases lay outside the gene matches.

V gene TRBV10-2 combines with J gene TRBJ1-1; no firm D call. The CDR3 contains 14 residues. Germline values: CDR1 WSHSY, CDR2 SAAADI. V was shortened by 7 bases and J by 0 bases, with 12 bases between the two germline ends. The CDR3 DNA follows: TGCGCCAGCAACCCTGACATAATGAACACTGAAGCTTTCTTT. As protein: CASNPDIMNTEAFF.

The V gene is TRBV28, the J gene TRBJ2-5; 7 bases line up with TRBD1. The DNA end lines up better with TRBJ2-7; the J call may be wrong. Germline V lookup: CDR1 MDHEN, CDR2 SYDVKM. The CDR3 covers 12 residues. CDR3 in amino acids: CASSPPGGEQYF. The CDR3 DNA sequence: TGTGCCAGCAGTCCCCCAGGGGGCGAGCAGTACTTC.

This chain connects TRBV5-1 to TRBJ1-1; no clear D gene. The CDR3 is made up of 14 amino acids. CDR1 is SGHRS, CDR2 YFSETQ, per germline. Trimming removed 1 base from V and 4 bases from J, with 11 bases in between. CDR3 region: CASSLLDLGTEAFF. Here the CDR3 DNA reads TGCGCCAGCAGCTTGTTGGACCTGGGCACTGAAGCTTTCTTT.

The V call is TRBV2, the J call TRBJ1-1; D is unclear. V gave up 5 bases and J gave up 4 bases, with 8 bases separating them. The CDR3 loop spans 12 amino acids. Germline assignment: CDR1 SNHLY and CDR2 FYNNEI. CDR3 nucleotide sequence: TGTGCCAGCAGTACAAAGGGCACTGAAGCTTTCTTT. This gives the protein CASSTKGTEAFF.

The gene calls are TRBV7-8 and TRBJ2-5; tentative D call: TRBD2 (6 bases). The CDR3 covers 15 residues. Trimming took 7 bases from V and 4 from J, leaving 19 bases between them. Germline CDR1 and CDR2: SGHVS and FQNEAQ. The CDR3 DNA is TGTGCCAGCACCCCCGCGGGGCGCCCGGGAGAGACCCAGTACTTC. Amino acids: CASTPAGRPGETQYF.

This chain uses TRBV19 with TRBJ2-1, with D tentatively TRBD2 (7 bases). The CDR3 contains 15 residues. In germline, CDR1 is LNHDA, CDR2 SQIVND (reference sequence). The V and J ends lost 5 bases and 0 bases respectively, with 11 bases between them. Written as DNA, the CDR3 is TGTGCCAGTAGTCGCGGGGGCCTCTCCTACAATGAGCAGTTCTTC. It yields the protein CASSRGGLSYNEQFF.

The rearrangement links TRBV6-5 to TRBJ1-4; 8 bases match TRBD1. Germline CDR1 MNHEY, CDR2 SVGAGI. This CDR3 has 14 residues. J lost 8 bases, V lost 4 bases, and 6 bases had no gene match. The CDR3 nucleotides read TGTGCCAGCAGTTCCTGGACAGGGAACGAAAAACTGTTTTTT. Amino acid sequence: CASSSWTGNEKLFF.

The chain has TRBV2 and TRBJ2-7; 7 bases match TRBD2. With V trimmed by 7 bases and J by 0 bases, 12 bases remained unmatched. The CDR3 has 16 residues. Germline CDR1 SNHLY, CDR2 FYNNEI. Here the CDR3 DNA reads TGTGCCAGCAAGGTCCTACGGCTAGCGGCCTCCTACGAGCAGTACTTC. It specifies CASKVLRLAASYEQYF.